This record looks at one TCR beta chain sequence and its context. This specimen belongs to a study of T cell changes during pregnancy in multiple sclerosis. This CDR3 has 15 residues. Per the germline V gene, CDR1 is SGHTA and CDR2 is FQGNSA. The ends were cut back, 5 bases at V and 3 bases at J, with 15 bases in the middle. Generated by immunoSEQ multiplex PCR, the TCRdb table keeps only in-frame clones and is missing some. The table has fewer than 45,000 clones, 88% seen once; the top ten hold about 7%. The chain links TRBV7-2 to TRBJ2-3, with a tentative D call TRBD1 (5 bases). The specimen comprised CD8+ T cells from peripheral blood mononuclear cells, sampled in the third trimester of pregnancy. The source is a female donor with multiple sclerosis, enrolled in a pregnancy study. CDR3 region: CASSQGGALTDTQYF. The DNA of the CDR3 is TGTGCCAGCAGCCAGGGTGGGGCCCTAACAGATACGCAGTATTTT.